Presented here are 14 T cell receptor beta chains from one specimen sequenced in a study of shared clonotypes between healthy human individuals. Only CD45RO-negative cells positively selected for CCR7 counted as naive CD8 cells, so terminally differentiated effector memory CD45RA+ cells were excluded. Measured with immunoSEQ multiplex PCR; TCRdb has only the in-frame clones, and not every one. This table has 760,000 or so clones, 95% to 97% appearing once. Sequenced: naive CD8+ T cells sorted from blood. The receptors here all came from a man aged 25-40 years in good health.

V and J are TRBV6-5 and TRBJ2-1, with a tentative D call TRBD1 (6 bases). V lost 5 bases and J lost 2, with 10 bases in between. This CDR3 has 14 amino acids. CDR1 MNHEY and CDR2 SVGAGI come from the germline V gene. CDR3 bases: TGTGCCAGCAGTGGGGGCGGAGCCTACAATGAGCAGTTCTTC. It is translated as CASSGGGAYNEQFF.

V is TRBV29-1 and J is TRBJ2-7; perhaps TRBD2 as D (5 bases). The CDR3 totals 13 residues. Germline V gene lookup returns CDR1 SQVTM and CDR2 ANQGSEA. The V gene lost 7 bases and the J gene lost 0 bases, with 13 bases spanning the gap. CDR3 residues: CSAIPRGSYEQYF. The DNA for the CDR3 is TGCAGCGCCATACCCCGGGGCTCCTACGAGCAGTACTTC.

The chain couples TRBV7-9 to TRBJ1-5, with no clear D. Trimming took 5 bases from V and 5 from J, leaving 13 bases between them. Looked up from germline, CDR1 is SEHNR and CDR2 is FQNEAQ (reference sequence). The CDR3 covers 14 residues. CDR3 loop: CASSNGPPDQPQHF. CDR3 bases: TGTGCCAGCAGCAACGGACCGCCCGATCAGCCCCAGCATTTT.

The chain is built from TRBV29-1 and TRBJ2-1; the match to TRBD2 covers 13 bases. The ends lost 2 bases at V and 0 bases at J; junction bases unmatched: 7. This CDR3 is built from 18 residues. CDR1 SQVTM and CDR2 ANQGSEA come from the germline V gene. The CDR3 region is CSVENLRTSGSSYNEQFF. The CDR3 DNA sequence: TGCAGCGTTGAAAACCTTCGGACTAGCGGGAGCTCCTACAATGAGCAGTTCTTC.

The gene calls are TRBV11-3 and TRBJ2-2, with 13 positions matching TRBD2. V gave up 5 bases and J gave up 5 bases; unmatched junction bases: 5. The CDR3 contains 16 residues. The germline V gene has CDR1 SGHNT and CDR2 YENEEA. In nucleotides, the CDR3 is TGTGCCAGCAGCCCTGGACTAGCGGGAGTTACCGGGGAGCTGTTTTTT. It specifies CASSPGLAGVTGELFF.

The J gene is TRBJ2-7, the V gene TRBV4-1; 7 positions match TRBD2. CDR1 is MGHRA and CDR2 is YSYEKL in the germline V gene. The V and J ends lost 2 bases and 1 base, in that order; junction bases with no gene match: 20. The CDR3 contains 20 residues. The DNA for the CDR3 is TGCGCCAGCAGCCAACTTCATGCTAGCGGATCTTCTGATTCTTCCTACGAGCAGTACTTC. Its protein product is CASSQLHASGSSDSSYEQYF.

CDR3 in DNA: TGTGCCACCAGCAGACACTGGACAGGACCGTCACCATTTCCCTATGGCTACACCTTC. This sequence encodes CATSRHWTGPSPFPYGYTF. The rearrangement links TRBV15 to TRBJ1-2; 7 bases align to TRBD1. This CDR3 is 19 amino acids long. Germline CDR1 reads LNHNV; CDR2 reads YYDKDF (reference sequence). V was pared by 2 bases and J by 4 bases, with 19 bases of the junction left unmatched. Full variable domain (remainder filled in from reference TRBV15 and TRBJ1-2): DAMVIQNPRYQVTQFGKPVTLSCSQTLNHNVMYWYQQKSSQAPKLLFHYYDKDFNNEADTPDNFQSRRPNTSFCFLDIRSPGLGDTAMYLCATSRHWTGPSPFPYGYTFGSGTRLTVV.

The V call is TRBV19, the J call TRBJ2-3, with 8 bases aligning to TRBD1. Germline lookup yields CDR1 LNHDA and CDR2 SQIVND (reference sequence). The CDR3 sequence is 16 residues long. Germline trimming cut 3 bases from V and 5 bases from J; bases unmatched to any gene: 10. The CDR3 DNA is TGTGCCAGTAGTATGGGAGTGACAGGGGCCAGAGATACGCAGTATTTT. Translated, it gives CASSMGVTGARDTQYF. The whole variable domain, remainder taken from reference TRBV19 and TRBJ2-3, is DGGITQSPKYLFRKEGQNVTLSCEQNLNHDAMYWYRQDPGQGLRLIYYSQIVNDFQKGDIAEGYSVSREKKESFPLTVTSAQKNPTAFYLCASSMGVTGARDTQYFGPGTRLTVL.

This rearrangement joins TRBV5-4 to TRBJ2-7; 7 bases are a match to TRBD2. With 7 bases clipped from V and 6 bases from J, the junction kept 10 bases outside the gene matches. The germline CDR1 and CDR2 sequences are SGHNT and YYREEE (reference sequence). This CDR3 contains 13 residues. The CDR3 region is CASGGDSMGEQYF. CDR3 nucleotide sequence: TGTGCCAGCGGGGGGGACTCGATGGGCGAGCAGTACTTC.

The chain is built from TRBV27 and TRBJ2-1, with 8 positions matching TRBD1. Germline V lookup: CDR1 MNHEY, CDR2 SMNVEV (reference sequence). CDR3 size: 15 residues. J gave up 8 bases and V 8 bases, and 14 bases lay outside the gene matches. The CDR3 DNA reads as TGTGCCAGCGGCGAAGTCAGGGGGCCTCGAGATGAGCAGTTCTTC. Translated: CASGEVRGPRDEQFF.

V usage is TRBV20-1 and J usage is TRBJ2-7, with D unresolved. Germline V gene data show CDR1 as DFQATT and CDR2 as SNEGSKA (reference sequence). Trimming took 5 bases from V and 2 from J, leaving 7 bases between them. The CDR3 spans 11 residues. The CDR3 DNA is TGCAGTGCTGGCTTCACCTACGAGCAGTACTTC. Protein sequence: CSAGFTYEQYF.

The chain links TRBV7-9 to TRBJ2-2; D is perhaps TRBD1 (6 bases). This CDR3 is 17 amino acids long. Trimming pared 1 base from V and 2 bases from J, leaving 14 bases between. From germline, CDR1 is SEHNR and CDR2 FQNEAQ (reference sequence). CDR3 amino acids: CASSLDLGTPNTGELFF. In nucleotides, the CDR3 is TGTGCCAGCAGCTTAGACCTCGGGACACCAAACACCGGGGAGCTGTTTTTT.

Notes on this clone: A read error may account for a junction end that differs from germline. The rearrangement uses TRBV7-9 and TRBJ1-4; a weak D match, TRBD1 (5 bases). Germline CDR1 SEHNR, CDR2 FQNEAQ (reference sequence). The CDR3 spans 14 residues. The DNA for the CDR3 is TGTGCCCGCAGCGGGGACGAAACTAATGAAAAACTGTTTTTT. Translation: CARSGDETNEKLFF.

This sequence joins TRBV29-1 and TRBJ2-7; 13 nucleotides line up with TRBD2. V lost 5 bases, J lost 2 bases, and 9 bases stayed unmatched. CDR1 is SQVTM and CDR2 is ANQGSEA in the germline V gene. CDR3 length: 16 residues. CDR3 in DNA: TGCAGCGTTAGACTAGCGGGAGGTAACCCCACCTACGAGCAGTACTTC. Translation gives CSVRLAGGNPTYEQYF.